The rows below give T cell receptor beta chains drawn from one sample of a study of blood T cells in healthy people across ages. MiXCR, applied by TCRdb to the 5' RACE reads, yields one record per CDR3 protein. The sample records roughly 1.5 million distinct CDR3 sequences, about 45% being singletons. Sequencing used blood. These receptor sequences come from a woman aged 18-29 years in good health. The CDR3 runs from the conserved cysteine through the conserved F or W. The D gene is left open where the match is weak. Size is stated for part of the rows, as once, few or many counts, or as a class when the clone is expanded.

V gene	D gene	clone size	J gene	CDR3 DNA	CDR3 protein
TRBV4-2	.	.	TRBJ1-1	TGTGCCAGCAGCCAAGGGCCGGGGGGTGAAGGTGAAGCTTTCTTT	CASSQGPGGEGEAFF
TRBV6-5	TRBD1	.	TRBJ2-7	TGTGCCAGCAATTACGCGACAGGGTCCGAGCAGTACTTC	CASNYATGSEQYF
TRBV18	.	.	TRBJ2-3	TGTGCCAGCTCCCCAGTGGGGGGTTGGGCAGATACGCAGTATTTT	CASSPVGGWADTQYF
TRBV29-1	TRBD1	.	TRBJ1-4	TGCAGCGTTGGACTTGGGCAGGGGGTTGGTGAAAAACTGTTTTTT	CSVGLGQGVGEKLFF
TRBV4-3	.	few	TRBJ1-6	TGCGCCAGCAGCCAAGTCAACCAGCCGGGAAGCTCCTATAATTCACCCCTCCACTTT	CASSQVNQPGSSYNSPLHF
TRBV5-1	TRBD2	few	TRBJ2-7	TGCGCCAGCAGCTCCCCGGGACTAACATCCGAGCAGTACTTC	CASSSPGLTSEQYF
TRBV29-1	.	few	TRBJ2-3	TGCAGCGCCCCTCCCGGACGCACCCGCAGCACAGATACGCAGTATTTT	CSAPPGRTRSTDTQYF
TRBV7-8	TRBD1	.	TRBJ2-5	TGTGCCAGCAGCCGAATCTGGGACAGGGAACGGGAGACCCAGTACTTC	CASSRIWDRERETQYF
TRBV6-4	TRBD2	.	TRBJ2-3	TGTGCCAGCAGTCATCAGCGGGGTGGCACAGATACGCAGTATTTT	CASSHQRGGTDTQYF
TRBV6-5	TRBD1	.	TRBJ1-1	TGTGCCAGCTTAAAAGGTCAAGGACAGGGACTCACTGAAGCTTTCTTT	CASLKGQGQGLTEAFF
TRBV9	.	.	TRBJ2-3	TGTGCCAGCAGCACTAGTGCAGGTGCCACCACAGATACGCAGTATTTT	CASSTSAGATTDTQYF
TRBV9	.	.	TRBJ1-3	TGTGCCAGCAGCGACCCGACAGAACTCTCTGGAAACACCATATATTTT	CASSDPTELSGNTIYF
TRBV6-5	.	.	TRBJ1-1	TGTGCCAGCAGCTTCACTAGTTCGGGTTACACTGAAGCTTACTTT	CASSFTSSGYTEAYF
TRBV11-2	.	.	TRBJ2-4	TGTGCCAGCAGCTTAAACGGTAATGAGCAGTACTTC	CASSLNGNEQYF
TRBV12-3/TRBV12-4	TRBD1	few	TRBJ2-3	TGTGCCAGCAGTCGGGGACAGGGGGACACAGATACGCAGTATTTT	CASSRGQGDTDTQYF
TRBV6-1	TRBD1	few	TRBJ1-2	TGTGCCAGCAGTGAAGTTCAAGGGACAGGCTATGGCTACACCTTC	CASSEVQGTGYGYTF
TRBV20-1	.	.	TRBJ1-5	TGCAGTGCTAATACCAGACAGCTAAGTCAGCCCCAGCATTTT	CSANTRQLSQPQHF
TRBV11-2	TRBD1	.	TRBJ2-7	TGTGCCAGCAGCTCCCCAGTGGACAGGGGTTACGAGCAGTACTTC	CASSSPVDRGYEQYF
TRBV29-1	TRBD1	.	TRBJ1-2	TGCAGCGTCGCCCGGGACAGGTCCTATGGCTACACCTTC	CSVARDRSYGYTF
TRBV27	.	few	TRBJ2-3	TGTGCCACCCGTCTAGGATTAATAGATACGCAGTATTTT	CATRLGLIDTQYF
TRBV20-1	TRBD2	.	TRBJ2-5	TGCAGTGCTAGAGACCCACTAGCGGCCCAGTACAATGAGCAGTACTTC	CSARDPLAAQYNEQYF
TRBV23-1	.	.	TRBJ2-7	TGCGCCAGCAGGCAGGGTGAGCAGTACTTC	CASRQGEQYF
TRBV27	TRBD1	.	TRBJ2-7	TGTGCCAGCAGTCGGACAGGGTGGGAGCAGTACTTC	CASSRTGWEQYF
TRBV21-1	.	few	TRBJ2-7	TGTGCCAGCAGCAAAGCTGGCAGTTTCTACGAGCAGTACTTC	CASSKAGSFYEQYF
TRBV6-5	.	.	TRBJ1-2	TGTGCCAGCAGTTACTTCGGGGGGTCAGATAACTATGGCTACACCTTC	CASSYFGGSDNYGYTF
TRBV11-2	TRBD2	.	TRBJ2-3	TGTGCCAGCAGCTTAGTAGCGGGGGTTAGCACAGATACGCAGTATTTT	CASSLVAGVSTDTQYF
TRBV20-1	.	.	TRBJ1-4	TGCAGTGCTGACGACAATTCTGAAAAACTGTTTTTT	CSADDNSEKLFF
TRBV20-1	.	.	TRBJ1-4	TGCAGTGCTATACCTCGACCCTATATTAATTCGGAAAAACCGTTTTTT	CSAIPRPYINSEKPFF
TRBV29-1	.	.	TRBJ1-4	TGCAGCGTTGAAGTAGGTGATGCGAGGACTAATGAAAAACTGTTTTTT	CSVEVGDARTNEKLFF
TRBV11-2	.	few	TRBJ1-2	TGTGCCAGCAGCGCGCCAGGGGATGGCACCTTC	CASSAPGDGTF
TRBV11-1	.	.	TRBJ2-1	TGTGCCAGCAGCTCCAGGGTCCGATTGGGGAGCAATGAGCAGTTCTTC	CASSSRVRLGSNEQFF
TRBV5-4	.	.	TRBJ2-7	TGTGCCAGCAGCTTGGCCCTGGGGTCCCTCTCCTACGAGCAGTACTTC	CASSLALGSLSYEQYF